The 5 T cell receptor beta chains reported below all come from one sample, sequenced in a study of T cell responses to AZD1222 COVID-19 vaccine. TCRdb keeps only in-frame clones here, not all; method: immunoSEQ multiplex PCR. This table holds over 50,000 clones, 65% to 85% found once. The sample here was peripheral blood, taken 28 days after the second AZD1222 dose. Every receptor here comes from an adult who received the AZD1222 COVID-19 vaccine.

V and J are TRBV18 and TRBJ2-1; D is uncertain. V was trimmed by 3 bases and J by 12 bases, leaving 18 bases between them. This CDR3 has 14 amino acids. CDR1 is KGHSH and CDR2 is LQKENI in the germline V gene. DNA of the CDR3: TGTGCCAGCTCACCCCCCCTTCTGTGGTTTCGGCAGTTCTTC. Its translation: CASSPPLLWFRQFF.

J is TRBJ1-5 and V is TRBV19; 7 bases are a match to TRBD1. The CDR3 totals 15 residues. Per the germline V gene, CDR1 is LNHDA and CDR2 is SQIVND (reference sequence). The ends lost 0 bases at V and 6 bases at J; junction bases unmatched: 5. DNA for the CDR3: TGTGCCAGTAGTATAGAGAGGGGGCTTGGTCAGCCCCAGCATTTT. As protein: CASSIERGLGQPQHF.

The CDR3 region has the DNA TGTGCCAGCAGCCAAGATGAGTGGCAGCCCCAGCATTTT. Amino acid sequence: CASSQDEWQPQHF. The rearrangement links TRBV3-1 (or the pseudogene TRBV3-2) to TRBJ1-5; D is unresolved. The CDR3 is 13 residues long. CDR1 and CDR2 from the germline V gene are LGHDT and YNNKEL (reference sequence). V gave up 0 bases and J gave up 7 bases, with 7 bases separating them.

The chain is built from TRBV28 and TRBJ2-5, with 15 bases fitting TRBD2. J was trimmed by 4 bases and V by 5 bases; bases with no gene match: 2. The CDR3 runs to 15 residues. CDR1 MDHEN and CDR2 SYDVKM come from the germline V gene. CDR3 bases: TGTGCCAGCAGTAAGGGACTAGCGGGAGGAGAGACCCAGTACTTC. It translates to CASSKGLAGGETQYF.

In its sample, this clone was seen once. The chain links TRBV7-9 to TRBJ1-1, with D possibly matching TRBD1 (5 bases). The CDR3 is 14 residues long. V was clipped by 5 bases and J by 0 bases, with 10 bases between them. The germline V gene has CDR1 SEHNR and CDR2 FQNEAQ (reference sequence). The CDR3 nucleotides are TGTGCCAGCAGCCCGACAGAGATGAACACTGAAGCTTTCTTT. This translates into CASSPTEMNTEAFF. The whole variable domain, filled in from reference TRBV7-9 and TRBJ1-1, reads DTGVSQNPRHKITKRGQNVTFRCDPISEHNRLYWYRQTLGQGPEFLTYFQNEAQLEKSRLLSDRFSAERPKGSFSTLEIQRTEQGDSAMYLCASSPTEMNTEAFFGQGTRLTVV.